These 23 T cell receptor beta chains were all obtained from the same sample, sequenced in a study of blood T cell repertoires in COVID-19. Some clones are missing from TCRdb's copy, which holds only in-frame ones; the method was immunoSEQ multiplex PCR. The data hold 200,000 or so clones, with around 87% observed a single time. Input material: PBMCs or T cells enriched from blood (not recorded which). These receptors were collected from a man aged 25 to 40 in a cohort exposed to, infected with or recovered from COVID-19 (not recorded which).

The gene calls are TRBV7-9 and TRBJ2-7, with 8 bases that match TRBD1. Losses at the gene ends were 4 bases for V and 0 bases for J; bases not matched to a gene: 5. Germline V gene sequence: CDR1 SEHNR, CDR2 FQNEAQ (reference sequence). This CDR3 has 15 residues. CDR3 in DNA: TGTGCCAGCAGCTGGGCCGGGACAGGCTCCTACGAGCAGTACTTC. It is translated as CASSWAGTGSYEQYF.

The chain combines TRBV5-1 with TRBJ2-7, with TRBD2 matching over 7 bases. Germline V gene lookup returns CDR1 SGHRS and CDR2 YFSETQ. V lost 4 bases and J lost 2; bases outside the gene matches: 12. This CDR3 comprises 16 residues. The CDR3 coding sequence is TGCGCCAGCAGCAGGCCCAGCGCGGGAGAGACCTACGAGCAGTACTTC. Its translation is CASSRPSAGETYEQYF.

This clone showed up many times. This rearrangement joins TRBV4-2 to TRBJ2-7, with D tentatively TRBD2 (6 bases). V was shortened by 1 base and J by 4 bases, with 11 bases between the two germline ends. Germline V gene data show CDR1 as LGHNA and CDR2 as YNFKEQ. This CDR3 contains 14 residues. In DNA form, the CDR3 reads TGTGCCAGCAGCCAAGGAGGGGACTCATACGAGCAGTACTTC. The encoded protein is CASSQGGDSYEQYF.

The chain has TRBV3-1 (or the pseudogene TRBV3-2) and TRBJ1-3, with D perhaps TRBD1 (5 bases). V was cut by 0 bases and J by 2 bases, with 8 bases left in between. CDR3 length: 15 residues. Germline CDR1 and CDR2: LGHDT and YNNKEL (reference sequence). CDR3 nucleotide sequence: TGTGCCAGCAGCCAAGATGAAGGGGCTGGAAACACCATATATTTT. Encoded protein: CASSQDEGAGNTIYF.

CDR3 protein: CASSPPGLMNQPQHF. DNA of the CDR3: TGTGCCAGCAGTCCTCCGGGACTCATGAATCAGCCCCAGCATTTT. J is TRBJ1-5 and V is TRBV28; D might be TRBD1 (5 bases). V was cut by 5 bases and J by 4 bases, with 15 bases left in between. From germline, CDR1 is MDHEN and CDR2 SYDVKM. The CDR3 spans 15 residues.

The table lists this clone with a count of one. V usage is TRBV28 and J usage is TRBJ2-1; D gene unclear. V lost 6 bases and J 5 bases, leaving 2 bases between the germline ends. This CDR3 comprises 10 residues. Germline V gives CDR1 MDHEN, CDR2 SYDVKM. The CDR3 is CASSDNEQFF. CDR3 DNA: TGTGCCAGCAGCGACAATGAGCAGTTCTTC.

For the CDR3, the DNA is TGTGCCAGCAGTTTGTTCGGGACAGGGCTCTACGAGCAGTACTTC. As protein: CASSLFGTGLYEQYF. The chain couples TRBV28 to TRBJ2-7, with 9 bases fitting TRBD1. This CDR3 contains 15 residues. J gave up 3 bases and V 3 bases, and 6 bases lay outside the gene matches. The germline V gene has CDR1 MDHEN and CDR2 SYDVKM. The complete variable domain, with remaining parts taken from reference TRBV28 and TRBJ2-7, reads DVKVTQSSRYLVKRTGEKVFLECVQDMDHENMFWYRQDPGLGLRLIYFSYDVKMKEKGDIPEGYSVSREKKERFSLILESASTNQTSMYLCASSLFGTGLYEQYFGPGTRLTVT.

The V call is TRBV9, the J call TRBJ2-2, with D uncertain. Trimming stripped 4 bases from V and 1 base from J, with 8 bases between. The CDR3 covers 14 residues. The germline V gene has CDR1 SGDLS and CDR2 YYNGEE. CDR3 region: CASSPVGNTGELFF. DNA of the CDR3: TGTGCCAGCAGCCCGGTCGGGAACACCGGGGAGCTGTTTTTT.

Here the CDR3 DNA reads TGCGCCAGCCACACTAGCGGGAGCGGGACCAGCACAGATACGCAGTATTTT. Amino acids: CASHTSGSGTSTDTQYF. The gene calls are TRBV10-2 and TRBJ2-3; the match to TRBD2 covers 11 bases. Germline assignment: CDR1 WSHSY and CDR2 SAAADI. CDR3 length: 17 residues. The V segment lost 8 bases and the J segment 0 bases; nucleotides outside the gene matches: 10.

This chain connects TRBV3-1 (or the pseudogene TRBV3-2) to TRBJ1-2, with 9 bases matching TRBD1. The V segment lost 6 bases and the J segment 7 bases; nucleotides outside the gene matches: 15. The CDR3 length is 16 residues. Germline lookup yields CDR1 LGHDT and CDR2 YNNKEL (reference sequence). CDR3 bases: TGTGCCAGCAGTCTTAGGACAGGGGCGTTTTTGACTGGCTACACCTTC. It encodes CASSLRTGAFLTGYTF.

The V call is TRBV18, the J call TRBJ2-1; 8 bases fit TRBD1. V lost 4 bases to trimming and J lost 5 bases; unmatched junction nucleotides: 10. The CDR3 totals 16 residues. In germline, CDR1 is KGHSH, CDR2 LQKENI. The CDR3 region has the DNA TGTGCCAGCTCACGGCAAGGACAGGGAGGTAACAATGAGCAGTTCTTC. The encoded protein is CASSRQGQGGNNEQFF.

This chain joins TRBV19 and TRBJ1-5, with TRBD1 matching 7 bases. The CDR3 is 15 amino acids. CDR1 is LNHDA, CDR2 SQIVND, per germline (reference sequence). V lost 5 bases and J lost 0; bases outside the gene matches: 4. The DNA for the CDR3 is TGTGCCAGTAGTGGGGACAGTTTTAGCAATCAGCCCCAGCATTTT. This sequence encodes CASSGDSFSNQPQHF.

The CDR3 sequence: CASSLPGLAGVSEQYF. The CDR3 DNA reads as TGCGCCAGCAGCTTGCCTGGACTAGCGGGAGTTTCCGAGCAGTACTTC. The chain combines TRBV5-1 with TRBJ2-7, with 13 positions matching TRBD2. The CDR3 loop spans 16 amino acids. The V gene's germline CDR1 is SGHRS and CDR2 YFSETQ. J was trimmed by 6 bases and V by 1 base; bases with no gene match: 7.

The chain joins TRBV10-3 to TRBJ2-1, with a possible D match to TRBD1 (6 bases). The CDR3 spans 15 residues. In germline, CDR1 is ENHRY, CDR2 SYGVKD. V was pared by 6 bases and J by 6 bases, with 18 bases between. In DNA form, the CDR3 reads TGTGCCATCAGCGAACAGGGCGCCAAATCCAATGAGCAGTTCTTC. As protein: CAISEQGAKSNEQFF.

V is TRBV5-1 and J is TRBJ1-1, with D possibly matching TRBD1 (6 bases). This CDR3 region has 17 residues. Deletions cut 2 bases from V and 5 bases from J, with 22 bases between. Germline V gene sequence: CDR1 SGHRS, CDR2 YFSETQ. In DNA, the CDR3 is TGCGCCAGCAGCTTAGACAGGAAGGGTTCTCTAGGAACTGAAGCTTTCTTT. The encoded protein is CASSLDRKGSLGTEAFF.

The chain has TRBV4-1 and TRBJ1-1; possible D gene TRBD1, 5 bases. The CDR3 covers 14 residues. Germline V gene data show CDR1 as MGHRA and CDR2 as YSYEKL. Trimming removed 3 bases from V and 3 bases from J, with 11 bases in between. CDR3 nucleotide sequence: TGCGCCAGCAGCCAGAGAGACAGAGACACTGAAGCTTTCTTT. This sequence encodes CASSQRDRDTEAFF.

This clone was observed a single time. V is TRBV6-5 and J is TRBJ2-7; 8 nucleotides match TRBD1. This CDR3 comprises 16 residues. CDR1 is MNHEY, CDR2 SVGAGI, per germline. V gave up 2 bases and J gave up 0 bases; unmatched junction bases: 6. The CDR3 here is CASSYSGQGYSYEQYF. In DNA, the CDR3 is TGTGCCAGCAGTTACAGCGGACAGGGATACTCCTACGAGCAGTACTTC.

This chain links TRBV7-6 with TRBJ2-3; perhaps TRBD1 as D (5 bases). CDR1 and CDR2 (germline): SGHVS, FNYEAQ. This CDR3 spans 15 amino acids. V dropped 1 base and J dropped 1 base, with 9 bases sitting between them. The CDR3 spells CASSLDTGRTDTQYF. CDR3 nucleotide sequence: TGTGCCAGCAGCTTAGATACAGGCCGCACAGATACGCAGTATTTT.

CDR3 sequence (DNA): TGTGCCAGCAGCTTGGCTGCGGGGGGATCTTACACCGGGGAGCTGTTTTTT. Translated: CASSLAAGGSYTGELFF. The J gene is TRBJ2-2, the V gene TRBV5-4, with 8 bases aligning to TRBD2. The V gene end was trimmed by 0 bases and the J gene end by 3 bases; junction bases not matched to a gene: 7. The germline gives CDR1 SGHNT, CDR2 YYREEE (reference sequence). CDR3 length: 17 residues.

The chain joins TRBV6-5 to TRBJ2-7; TRBD1 matches 7 bases. The ends lost 6 bases at V and 1 base at J; junction bases unmatched: 6. Germline V gene data show CDR1 as MNHEY and CDR2 as SVGAGI. This CDR3 spans 14 amino acids. CDR3 amino acids: CASSMDRPSYEQYF. As DNA, the CDR3 is TGTGCCAGCAGCATGGACAGGCCATCCTACGAGCAGTACTTC.

The chain links TRBV5-6 to TRBJ2-7, with 7 bases that match TRBD2. V was pared by 3 bases and J by 0 bases, with 15 bases of the junction left unmatched. This CDR3 is built from 18 residues. Germline V gives CDR1 SGHDT, CDR2 YYEEEE. CDR3 amino acids: CASSSYLTSVGISYEQYF. CDR3 DNA: TGTGCCAGCAGCTCCTATTTAACTAGCGTTGGAATCTCCTACGAGCAGTACTTC. The full variable domain, rest sourced from reference TRBV5-6 and TRBJ2-7, is DAGVTQSPTHLIKTRGQQVTLRCSPKSGHDTVSWYQQALGQGPQFIFQYYEEEERQRGNFPDRFSGHQFPNYSSELNVNALLLGDSALYLCASSSYLTSVGISYEQYFGPGTRLTVT.

The CDR3 region has the DNA TGTGCCAGCAGATTCTCTGGCAACTATGGCTACACCTTC. Residues: CASRFSGNYGYTF. This chain connects TRBV13 to TRBJ1-2; no clear D. The CDR3 is made up of 13 amino acids. Germline lookup yields CDR1 PRHDT and CDR2 FYEKMQ (reference sequence). V shed 6 bases and J shed 2 bases, with 10 bases lying between them.

V gene TRBV4-1 combines with J gene TRBJ2-7; 9 positions agree with TRBD1. V shed 3 bases, J shed 2 bases, and the junction held 11 bases outside the gene matches. CDR3 length: 17 amino acids. Germline V gives CDR1 MGHRA, CDR2 YSYEKL. CDR3 loop: CASSHFLGQGPTYEQYF. The CDR3 DNA reads TGCGCCAGCAGCCACTTCCTCGGACAGGGGCCTACCTACGAGCAGTACTTC.